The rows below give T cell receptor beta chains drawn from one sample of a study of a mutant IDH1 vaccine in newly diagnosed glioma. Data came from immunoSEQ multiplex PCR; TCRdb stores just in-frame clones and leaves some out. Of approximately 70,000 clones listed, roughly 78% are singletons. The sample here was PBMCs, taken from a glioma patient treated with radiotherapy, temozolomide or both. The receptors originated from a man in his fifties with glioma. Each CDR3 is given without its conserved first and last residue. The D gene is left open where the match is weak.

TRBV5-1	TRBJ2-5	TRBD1	ASSLGQGALETQY
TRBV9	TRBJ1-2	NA	ASSGGPGYT
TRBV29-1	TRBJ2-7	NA	SVGGGGITYEQY
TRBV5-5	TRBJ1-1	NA	ASSLRFRNTEAF
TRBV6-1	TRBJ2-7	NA	ASSARQVGYEQY
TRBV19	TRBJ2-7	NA	ASSIGYFGLGYEQY
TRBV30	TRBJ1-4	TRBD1	AWNRGRNEKLF
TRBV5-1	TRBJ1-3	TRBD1	ASSLPGGTGGNTIY
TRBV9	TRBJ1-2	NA	ASSVSTVPSYGYT
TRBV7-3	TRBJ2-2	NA	ASSPSPTGELF
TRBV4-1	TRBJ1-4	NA	ASSQDRGLSNEKLF
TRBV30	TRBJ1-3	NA	AWSVLRRGSGNTIY
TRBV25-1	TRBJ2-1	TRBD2	ASSEIGGGAGNEQF
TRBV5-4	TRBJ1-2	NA	ASSLFAGTDYGYT
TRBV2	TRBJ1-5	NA	ASSSGGQPQH
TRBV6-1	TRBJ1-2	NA	ASTGGPDSNYGYT
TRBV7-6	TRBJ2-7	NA	ASSARVSPSYEQY
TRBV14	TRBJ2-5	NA	ASSLRGAVTQY
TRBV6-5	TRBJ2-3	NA	ASYTPLEDTQY
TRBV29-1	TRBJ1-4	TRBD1	SVIGQGEVKLF
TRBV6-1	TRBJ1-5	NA	ATSTEYSNQPQH
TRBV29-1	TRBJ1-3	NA	SVTRGSGNTIY
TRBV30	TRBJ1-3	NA	AWNKNSGNTIY